The rows below give T cell receptor beta chains drawn from one sample of a study of shared clonotypes between healthy human individuals. This table comes from immunoSEQ multiplex PCR, and its TCRdb copy is limited to in-frame clones, with some not included. The table lists hundreds of thousands of clones, roughly 95% of them singletons. The material sequenced was naive CD8+ T cells sorted from blood. The receptors stem from a woman in her thirties in good health. CDR3s include the opening cysteine and the closing phenylalanine or tryptophan. Each record gives: D gene, J gene, clone size, V gene, CDR3 protein, CDR3 DNA. A D gene is named only where the DNA matches it firmly. Rows may omit the clone size; those that give it use once, few, many or a size class.

-,TRBJ2-7,-,TRBV15,CATSSLNLESPYEQYF,TGTGCCACCAGCAGCCTTAATCTTGAGTCCCCCTACGAGCAGTACTTC
-,TRBJ2-2,-,TRBV9,CASSERRTGELFF,TGTGCCAGCAGCGAAAGGCGGACCGGGGAGCTGTTTTTT
TRBD1,TRBJ1-1,-,TRBV27,CASRPGGNTEAFF,TGTGCCAGCCGACCAGGGGGAAATACTGAAGCTTTCTTT
-,TRBJ1-1,-,TRBV7-9,CASSLAQEAFF,TGTGCCAGCAGCTTAGCCCAGGAGGCTTTCTTT
-,TRBJ2-7,once,TRBV28,CASSVTGRYEQYF,TGTGCCAGCAGTGTTACAGGGAGATACGAGCAGTACTTC
TRBD1,TRBJ2-7,-,TRBV9,CASSAGTGVYEQYF,TGTGCCAGCAGCGCCGGGACAGGGGTGTACGAGCAGTACTTC
TRBD1,TRBJ2-7,-,TRBV6-1,CASSEWGQGAHEQYF,TGTGCCAGCAGTGAGTGGGGACAGGGGGCCCACGAGCAGTACTTC
-,TRBJ2-7,-,TRBV27,CASMSATSYEQYF,TGTGCCAGCATGAGTGCGACCTCCTACGAGCAGTACTTC
TRBD2,TRBJ2-1,-,TRBV5-6,CASSFLAGMGSNEQFF,TGTGCCAGCAGCTTCCTAGCGGGAATGGGGAGCAATGAGCAGTTCTTC
TRBD1,TRBJ2-3,-,TRBV27,CASRATDRGTSTDTQYF,TGTGCCAGCAGAGCTACTGACAGGGGGACTAGCACAGATACGCAGTATTTT
-,TRBJ2-3,-,TRBV7-9,CASSLYQGGTDTQYF,TGTGCCAGCAGCTTATATCAGGGTGGCACAGATACGCAGTATTTT
TRBD2,TRBJ2-7,-,TRBV15,CATSRDNGTTSGPPWWYF,TGTGCCACCAGCAGAGATAATGGAACGACTAGCGGGCCCCCTTGGTGGTACTTC
TRBD2,TRBJ2-3,-,TRBV9,CASSASGSIDTQYF,TGTGCCAGCAGCGCGAGCGGGAGTATCGATACGCAGTATTTT
-,TRBJ1-1,-,TRBV6-4,CASSDGAHPGTEAFF,TGTGCCAGCAGTGACGGAGCGCACCCAGGCACTGAAGCTTTCTTT
-,TRBJ1-3,-,TRBV28,CASSTWADSSSGNTIYF,TGTGCCAGCAGTACCTGGGCAGACAGCAGCTCTGGAAACACCATATATTTT
TRBD2,TRBJ2-7,-,TRBV4-2,CASSPGLAIVEQYF,TGTGCCAGCAGCCCGGGACTAGCGATAGTAGAGCAGTACTTC
TRBD1,TRBJ1-2,-,TRBV9,CASSPGADRGTYGYTF,TGTGCCAGCAGCCCGGGAGCGGACAGGGGGACGTATGGCTACACCTTC
-,TRBJ2-1,once,TRBV4-1,CASSQFVPDNEQFF,TGCGCCAGCAGCCAATTTGTGCCAGACAATGAGCAGTTCTTC
TRBD1,TRBJ2-7,once,TRBV27,CASSSRTGSYEQYF,TGTGCCAGCAGCTCTCGGACAGGGTCCTACGAGCAGTACTTC
TRBD1,TRBJ2-3,-,TRBV29-1,CSVEDPGTGDSFAPDTQYF,TGCAGCGTTGAAGATCCCGGGACAGGGGATTCATTTGCCCCAGATACGCAGTATTTT
TRBD1,TRBJ2-7,-,TRBV5-6,CASSLGGQLYEQYF,TGTGCCAGCAGCTTAGGGGGACAGCTCTACGAGCAGTACTTC
-,TRBJ1-1,few,TRBV5-1,CASRRGDTEAFF,TGCGCCAGCAGGCGGGGGGACACTGAAGCTTTCTTT
-,TRBJ2-2,-,TRBV6-4,CASSVGGRDTGELFF,TGTGCCAGCAGCGTCGGAGGGCGGGACACCGGGGAGCTGTTTTTT
-,TRBJ2-7,-,TRBV5-5,CASSLTLNYEQYF,TGTGCCAGCAGCTTGACACTAAACTACGAGCAGTACTTC
-,TRBJ2-5,-,TRBV28,CASSLMGEYQETQYF,TGTGCCAGCAGTTTAATGGGGGAGTACCAAGAGACCCAGTACTTC
-,TRBJ2-1,-,TRBV30,CAWSVGAVYNEQFF,TGTGCCTGGAGTGTGGGCGCGGTTTACAATGAGCAGTTCTTC
-,TRBJ1-1,-,TRBV7-8,CASSPPDRPAEAFF,TGTGCCAGCAGCCCCCCGGACCGACCCGCTGAAGCTTTCTTT
TRBD2,TRBJ2-7,-,TRBV27,CASSLFAGTSGSGEQYF,TGTGCCAGCAGTTTATTTGCCGGGACTAGCGGGAGTGGCGAGCAGTACTTC
-,TRBJ1-1,-,TRBV14,CASSQDGAVNTEAFF,TGTGCCAGCAGCCAAGATGGGGCCGTGAACACTGAAGCTTTCTTT
-,TRBJ2-1,-,TRBV11-2,CASSGPRGNEQFF,TGTGCCAGCAGCGGACCGAGGGGCAATGAGCAGTTCTTC
-,TRBJ1-2,-,TRBV9,CASTTSGGGYGYTF,TGTGCCAGCACCACCTCGGGGGGCGGGTATGGCTACACCTTC
-,TRBJ2-5,-,TRBV28,CASSLSSLGSQETQYF,TGTGCCAGCAGCTTGTCCTCGCTGGGAAGCCAAGAGACCCAGTACTTC
-,TRBJ1-5,-,TRBV19,CASSIKGNQPQHF,TGTGCCAGTAGTATTAAGGGCAATCAGCCCCAGCATTTT
TRBD2,TRBJ2-3,once,TRBV13,CASSPERGITDTQYF,TGTGCCAGCAGCCCGGAGCGGGGGATCACAGATACGCAGTATTTT
-,TRBJ2-2,-,TRBV28,CASSRRPEDLAFTGELFF,TGTGCCAGCAGTCGACGCCCGGAGGACCTAGCGTTCACCGGGGAGCTGTTTTTT
TRBD1,TRBJ2-7,-,TRBV29-1,CSVEDDRGSGEQYF,TGCAGCGTTGAAGACGACAGGGGAAGTGGCGAGCAGTACTTC
TRBD1,TRBJ1-1,-,TRBV7-6,CASSFGAGGSTEAFF,TGTGCCAGCAGCTTTGGCGCAGGGGGTAGCACTGAAGCTTTCTTT
-,TRBJ1-2,-,TRBV6-5,CASSYGSSANYGYTF,TGTGCCAGCAGTTACGGCAGCTCTGCGAACTATGGCTACACCTTC
-,TRBJ2-7,-,TRBV2,CASSTGTPYEQYF,TGTGCCAGCAGTACCGGGACACCCTACGAGCAGTACTTC
-,TRBJ2-1,-,TRBV11-1,CASSLPGAGEQFF,TGTGCCAGCAGCTTACCAGGGGCGGGTGAGCAGTTCTTC
TRBD1,TRBJ2-7,-,TRBV7-9,CASSAWDSSYEQYF,TGTGCCAGCAGCGCCTGGGACAGCTCCTACGAGCAGTACTTC
-,TRBJ2-7,-,TRBV7-9,CASSPRSNPNEQYF,TGTGCCAGCAGCCCAAGGTCCAATCCCAACGAGCAGTACTTC
-,TRBJ1-4,-,TRBV7-9,CASSLAGAVTNEKLFF,TGTGCCAGCAGCTTAGCGGGGGCGGTAACTAATGAAAAACTGTTTTTT
TRBD1,TRBJ1-1,once,TRBV7-3,CASSAQGDTEAFF,TGTGCCAGCAGCGCTCAGGGGGACACTGAAGCTTTCTTT
TRBD2,TRBJ2-7,-,TRBV5-4,CASSLEGGSTYEQYF,TGTGCCAGCAGCTTGGAGGGCGGGAGCACCTACGAGCAGTACTTC
-,TRBJ2-7,-,TRBV27,CASSFSRDEQYF,TGTGCCAGCAGTTTCTCCCGGGACGAGCAGTACTTC
-,TRBJ1-5,-,TRBV7-9,CASSGGLWEPQHF,TGTGCCAGCAGCGGGGGGCTCTGGGAGCCCCAGCATTTT
-,TRBJ2-7,once,TRBV2,CASSEGALATNYEQYF,TGTGCCAGCAGTGAAGGGGCCCTAGCGACCAACTACGAGCAGTACTTC
-,TRBJ1-2,once,TRBV15,CATSQKDKLHEDYGYTF,TGTGCCACCAGCCAGAAGGATAAACTCCACGAGGACTATGGCTACACCTTC
TRBD1,TRBJ1-4,-,TRBV4-1,CASSDRGSEKLFF,TGCGCCAGCAGCGACAGGGGAAGCGAAAAACTGTTTTTT
-,TRBJ2-5,-,TRBV7-9,CASSLEGVGHRETQYF,TGTGCCAGCAGCTTAGAAGGGGTGGGGCATAGGGAGACCCAGTACTTC
TRBD1,TRBJ2-7,once,TRBV9,CASSGSGTGFEDEQYF,TGTGCCAGCAGCGGCTCCGGGACAGGGTTTGAAGACGAGCAGTACTTC
TRBD1,TRBJ2-7,-,TRBV10-3,CAISDLRQGIYEQYF,TGTGCCATCAGTGACCTCCGACAGGGGATCTACGAGCAGTACTTC
-,TRBJ1-2,-,TRBV7-8,CASSWWTDGYTF,TGTGCCAGCAGCTGGTGGACAGATGGCTACACCTTC